This TCR beta chain was profiled in a study of shared clonotypes between healthy human individuals. Study in general: Three plates were used per donor for CD4 naive, three for CD4 memory, two for CD8 naive and one for CD8 memory.

Deep-level settings were used for running the assay. When replicate PCRs were run on sorted subsets, they used about 200 ng DNA, about 30,000 T cell genomes. Produced via immunoSEQ multiplex PCR; TCRdb's table is partial and in-frame only. The top ten clones hold more than 0.12% of a sample with about 2,500,000 clones, approximately 94% of them seen once. Adults of Caucasian background living in Nashville, Tennessee made up all donors. Looked up from germline, CDR1 is SEHNR and CDR2 is FQNEAQ (reference sequence). The CDR3 has 15 residues. V was pared by 2 bases and J by 3 bases, with 3 bases of the junction left unmatched.

The source material was naive CD4+ T cells sorted from blood. The subset was: CD45RA+ positively selected. The chain recombines TRBV7-9 with TRBJ2-1; the match to TRBD2 covers 8 bases. This clonotype was obtained from a man younger than 30 in good health. CDR3: CASSLSGRYYNEQFF. In DNA, the CDR3 is TGTGCCAGCAGCTTAAGCGGGAGATACTACAATGAGCAGTTCTTC.